What follows are 29 T cell receptor beta chains derived from one specimen sequenced in a study of blood T cell repertoires in COVID-19. Repertoires were generated with immunoSEQ multiplex PCR, while TCRdb's copy carries only in-frame clones and drops some. The sample comprises some 220,000 clones, more than 65% of which are singletons, and roughly 2.4% rests with the top ten. The specimen was peripheral blood. These receptors all stem from a woman aged 55 to 70 with acute or convalescent COVID-19.

The J gene is TRBJ2-7, the V gene TRBV25-1; 11 nucleotides agree with TRBD1. The germline V gene encodes CDR1 MGHDK and CDR2 SYGVNS. The CDR3 is 14 residues long. V shed 6 bases, J shed 3 bases, and the junction held 4 bases outside the gene matches. The CDR3 DNA follows: TGTGCCAGCAGCTCCGGGACAGGGGGCTACGAGCAGTACTTC. Translated, it gives CASSSGTGGYEQYF.

The CDR3 here is CASSSLMSETQYF. In DNA, the CDR3 is TGTGCCAGCAGCTCACTAATGTCAGAGACCCAGTACTTC. The J gene is TRBJ2-5, the V gene TRBV5-6; D not resolved. This CDR3 has 13 amino acids. V was cut by 3 bases and J by 4 bases, with 10 bases left in between. Per the germline V gene, CDR1 is SGHDT and CDR2 is YYEEEE.

J is TRBJ2-5 and V is TRBV24-1, with a possible D match to TRBD1 (6 bases). Germline CDR1 is KGHDR and CDR2 is SFDVKD. V dropped 4 bases and J dropped 4 bases, with 12 bases sitting between them. The CDR3 totals 14 residues. CDR3 nucleotide sequence: TGTGCCACCAGTGACCAAACACAGGGAGAGACCCAGTACTTC. Amino acid sequence: CATSDQTQGETQYF.

The chain has TRBV19 and TRBJ2-2; the D is unclear. The V end lost 5 bases, the J end lost 0 bases, and 4 bases lay between the germline ends. CDR1 and CDR2 (germline): LNHDA, SQIVND (reference sequence). The CDR3 runs to 13 residues. The CDR3 reads CASSRSNTGELFF. The CDR3 DNA reads as TGTGCCAGTAGTCGGTCGAACACCGGGGAGCTGTTTTTT.

This chain links TRBV7-2 with TRBJ1-2; 7 bases are shared with TRBD1. The CDR3 loop spans 15 amino acids. V was pared by 7 bases and J by 5 bases, with 13 bases of the junction left unmatched. CDR1 and CDR2 (germline): SGHTA, FQGNSA. CDR3 residues: CASTLGDRALYGYTF. In DNA, the CDR3 is TGTGCCAGCACCCTTGGTGACAGGGCGTTGTATGGCTACACCTTC.

The J gene is TRBJ2-3, the V gene TRBV4-3; 7 bases are a match to TRBD1. V was clipped by 4 bases and J by 2 bases; unmatched bases: 6. Germline V gene lookup returns CDR1 LGHNA and CDR2 YSLEER. The CDR3 is made up of 15 amino acids. The CDR3: CASSLTGINTDTQYF. The CDR3 bases are TGCGCCAGCAGCCTGACAGGGATAAACACAGATACGCAGTATTTT.

The chain links TRBV6-5 to TRBJ1-5; possible D gene TRBD1, 6 bases. The germline V gene encodes CDR1 MNHEY and CDR2 SVGAGI. This CDR3 is 14 amino acids long. V lost 7 bases and J lost 1, with 11 bases in between. This chain's CDR3 is CASTLGQSNQPQHF. The CDR3 nucleotides read TGTGCCAGCACCCTAGGACAGAGCAATCAGCCCCAGCATTTT.

The chain uses TRBV19 and TRBJ1-2, with TRBD1 matching over 9 bases. Losses at the gene ends were 6 bases for V and 2 bases for J; bases not matched to a gene: 13. This CDR3 is built from 17 residues. Germline V gene sequence: CDR1 LNHDA, CDR2 SQIVND (reference sequence). The CDR3 protein is CASRATRGTGKNYGYTF. The CDR3 coding sequence is TGTGCCAGTAGGGCCACCCGCGGGACAGGGAAAAACTATGGCTACACCTTC. Full variable domain (missing parts from reference TRBV19 and TRBJ1-2): DGGITQSPKYLFRKEGQNVTLSCEQNLNHDAMYWYRQDPGQGLRLIYYSQIVNDFQKGDIAEGYSVSREKKESFPLTVTSAQKNPTAFYLCASRATRGTGKNYGYTFGSGTRLTVV.

The chain couples TRBV4-1 to TRBJ2-4, with 8 bases matching TRBD1. The germline CDR1 and CDR2 sequences are MGHRA and YSYEKL. V dropped 3 bases and J dropped 7; count of bases not matched to a gene: 5. CDR3 length equals 14 residues. The CDR3 here is CASSHHRDRNIQYF. CDR3 bases: TGCGCCAGCAGCCACCACAGGGACAGGAACATTCAGTACTTC.

The count of this clone is one. This chain joins TRBV2 and TRBJ1-5; D might be TRBD1 (5 bases). The CDR3 runs to 14 residues. CDR1 and CDR2 (germline): SNHLY, FYNNEI. Trimming took 5 bases from V and 5 from J, leaving 13 bases between them. The CDR3 protein is CASSHQGGDQPQHF. DNA for the CDR3: TGTGCCAGCAGTCATCAGGGTGGGGATCAGCCCCAGCATTTT. Filled out from reference TRBV2 and TRBJ1-5, the complete variable domain reads EPEVTQTPSHQVTQMGQEVILRCVPISNHLYFYWYRQILGQKVEFLVSFYNNEISEKSEIFDDQFSVERPDGSNFTLKIRSTKLEDSAMYFCASSHQGGDQPQHFGDGTRLSIL.

The rearrangement uses TRBV14 and TRBJ2-2; 7 bases fit TRBD1. The trim removed 0 bases at V and 6 bases at J, leaving 10 bases unmatched. This CDR3 has 17 amino acids. The germline V gene encodes CDR1 SGHDN and CDR2 FVKESK. CDR3 nucleotides: TGTGCCAGCAGCCAAGACCGAGGGACAGTACCTGCCGGGGAGCTGTTTTTT. As protein: CASSQDRGTVPAGELFF.

This chain connects TRBV6-6 to TRBJ1-2, with 10 positions matching TRBD1. V shed 0 bases, J shed 5 bases, and the junction held 6 bases outside the gene matches. Germline assignment: CDR1 MNHNY and CDR2 SVGAGI (reference sequence). The CDR3 totals 16 residues. In DNA, the CDR3 is TGTGCCAGCAGTTACTCTAGGGGACAGGGGACTTATGGCTACACCTTC. This gives the protein CASSYSRGQGTYGYTF.

This chain links TRBV6-5 with TRBJ1-2; TRBD1 aligns across 7 bases. The CDR3 runs 14 residues. Germline CDR1 is MNHEY and CDR2 is SVGAGI. J lost 3 bases, V lost 1 base, and 2 bases had no gene match. The CDR3 sequence: CASSYLGQYYGYTF. The DNA of the CDR3 is TGTGCCAGCAGTTACTTGGGACAGTACTATGGCTACACCTTC.

The chain recombines TRBV15 with TRBJ1-4; TRBD1 matches 9 bases. Germline assignment: CDR1 LNHNV and CDR2 YYDKDF (reference sequence). Unmatched junction bases numbered 4, after V lost 1 base and J lost 4 bases. This CDR3 comprises 16 residues. CDR3 sequence (DNA): TGTGCCACCAGCAGAGGAATGACAGGGGGTAATGAAAAACTGTTTTTT. Translation gives CATSRGMTGGNEKLFF.

The rearrangement uses TRBV5-1 and TRBJ2-3; no definite D call. The germline gives CDR1 SGHRS, CDR2 YFSETQ. V lost 9 bases and J lost 1, with 15 bases in between. The length of the CDR3 is 14 residues. CDR3 in amino acids: CATQAGRGTDTQYF. Here the CDR3 DNA reads TGCGCCACCCAAGCTGGTCGGGGCACAGATACGCAGTATTTT.

This clone was found a few times. This chain connects TRBV3-1 (or the pseudogene TRBV3-2) to TRBJ2-4; 7 bases fit TRBD2. The CDR3 runs to 16 residues. Unmatched junction bases numbered 13, after V lost 6 bases and J lost 5 bases. Looked up from germline, CDR1 is LGHDT and CDR2 is YNNKEL (reference sequence). The CDR3 DNA is TGTGCCAGCAGTCGAGCTCTAAGCGGGGCCCAAAACATTCAGTACTTC. Residues: CASSRALSGAQNIQYF.

The chain couples TRBV6-5 to TRBJ1-5; 8 bases match TRBD1. The CDR3 is 14 residues long. From germline, CDR1 is MNHEY and CDR2 SVGAGI. The ends lost 6 bases at V and 5 bases at J; junction bases unmatched: 6. The chain's CDR3 is CASSDRGYYQPQHF. The CDR3 DNA reads TGTGCCAGCAGCGACAGGGGCTACTATCAGCCCCAGCATTTT.

The chain has TRBV10-3 and TRBJ1-2; no clear D gene. V lost 0 bases to trimming and J lost 8 bases, with 7 bases between them. Germline CDR1 ENHRY, CDR2 SYGVKD. The CDR3 contains 12 residues. CDR3 nucleotide sequence: TGTGCCATCAGTGAGTCGAGTCGGGGCTACACCTTC. Translated, it gives CAISESSRGYTF.

The chain joins TRBV19 to TRBJ1-1, with D possibly matching TRBD1 (6 bases). CDR3 length: 13 amino acids. The germline V and J ends were trimmed by 6 bases and 1 base, with 9 bases remaining between them. Looked up from germline, CDR1 is LNHDA and CDR2 is SQIVND (reference sequence). The CDR3 DNA reads as TGTGCCAGTAGAACCAGGGGGAACACTGAAGCTTTCTTT. This encodes CASRTRGNTEAFF.

This clone has a single count. The genes are TRBV7-2 and TRBJ1-2; weak D call: TRBD1 (5 bases). The CDR3 is 14 residues long. The V gene lost 3 bases and the J gene lost 3 bases, with 11 bases spanning the gap. Germline V gives CDR1 SGHTA, CDR2 FQGNSA. This CDR3 is CASSFRQGYYGYTF. CDR3 nucleotide sequence: TGTGCCAGCAGCTTCAGGCAGGGTTACTATGGCTACACCTTC. The full variable domain, in which reference TRBV7-2 and TRBJ1-2 provide the parts outside the CDR3, is GAGVSQSPSNKVTEKGKDVELRCDPISGHTALYWYRQSLGQGLEFLIYFQGNSAPDKSGLPSDRFSAERTGGSVSTLTIQRTQQEDSAVYLCASSFRQGYYGYTFGSGTRLTVV.

J is TRBJ1-1 and V is TRBV7-9, with 7 bases identical to TRBD1. This CDR3 spans 13 amino acids. V lost 5 bases to trimming and J lost 3 bases; unmatched junction nucleotides: 3. Germline V lookup: CDR1 SEHNR, CDR2 FQNEAQ (reference sequence). The CDR3 spells CASSRDSYTEAFF. The CDR3 DNA reads as TGTGCCAGCAGCAGGGACAGCTACACTGAAGCTTTCTTT.

The rearrangement uses TRBV5-4 and TRBJ1-4; TRBD1 matches at 7 bases. CDR1 and CDR2 from the germline V gene are SGHNT and YYREEE (reference sequence). V lost 10 bases to trimming and J lost 5 bases; unmatched junction nucleotides: 11. This CDR3 is built from 14 residues. CDR3 in DNA: TGTGCCTCCCAGGGGGAGCCTGGGAATGAAAAACTGTTTTTT. As protein: CASQGEPGNEKLFF.

This chain uses TRBV7-3 with TRBJ2-1; 13 bases are shared with TRBD2. The germline V gene encodes CDR1 SGHTA and CDR2 FQGTGA. Trimming cost V 1 base and J 3 bases; bases outside gene matches: 3. The CDR3 consists of 17 residues. For the CDR3, the DNA is TGTGCCAGCAGCTTAAATGGGACTAGCGGGGACTACAATGAGCAGTTCTTC. Protein product: CASSLNGTSGDYNEQFF.

This chain connects TRBV18 to TRBJ2-2; TRBD2 is a possible D gene (7 bases). The CDR3 loop spans 20 amino acids. Germline CDR1 is KGHSH and CDR2 is LQKENI. Between the trimmed V and J ends, which lost 3 bases and 2 bases, there was a span of 25 bases. The CDR3 DNA sequence: TGTGCCAGCTCACCGGGTCGGGGGCGCTCTAGCGGTTCAAACACCGGGGAGCTGTTTTTT. This encodes CASSPGRGRSSGSNTGELFF.

About this clone itself: Distinct nucleotide sequences in the sample also encode this CDR3. The chain links TRBV6-5 to TRBJ1-5; 7 bases line up with TRBD1. Trimming removed 7 bases from V and 4 bases from J; junction bases left unmatched: 1. CDR1 and CDR2 (germline): MNHEY, SVGAGI. This CDR3 is built from 12 residues. CDR3: CASNRGNQPQHF. Written as DNA, the CDR3 is TGTGCCAGCAACAGGGGAAATCAGCCCCAGCATTTT.

The rearrangement joins TRBV11-2 to TRBJ2-7, with D tentatively TRBD2 (5 bases). V was cut by 0 bases and J by 6 bases, with 15 bases left in between. The CDR3 totals 15 residues. Germline lookup yields CDR1 SGHAT and CDR2 FQNNGV. CDR3 loop: CASSLETKPYVEQYF. In nucleotides, the CDR3 is TGTGCCAGCAGCTTAGAGACTAAGCCTTACGTCGAGCAGTACTTC.

The V and J genes are TRBV4-2 and TRBJ1-1; tentatively, D is TRBD1 (6 bases). Trimming pared 0 bases from V and 6 bases from J, leaving 20 bases between. CDR3 size: 17 residues. Germline-derived CDR1 and CDR2 are LGHNA and YNFKEQ. CDR3 sequence: CASSQESHSGARSEAFF. The CDR3 nucleotides read TGTGCCAGCAGCCAAGAGTCCCACTCAGGGGCGAGGTCTGAAGCTTTCTTT.

V gene TRBV5-1 combines with J gene TRBJ1-4; D not certain. Germline CDR1 is SGHRS and CDR2 is YFSETQ. V lost 3 bases, J lost 5 bases, and 11 bases lay in between. This CDR3 has 14 amino acids. CDR3 nucleotides: TGCGCCAGCAGCTACAGTGGAGGCAATGAAAAACTGTTTTTT. This translates into CASSYSGGNEKLFF.

The chain recombines TRBV5-1 with TRBJ1-1; D perhaps matches TRBD1 (5 bases). Germline CDR1 and CDR2: SGHRS and YFSETQ. Trimming took 4 bases from V and 1 from J, leaving 8 bases between them. The CDR3 runs 13 residues. The CDR3 coding sequence is TGCGCCAGCAGCGTGACAGAGAACACTGAAGCTTTCTTT. Protein product: CASSVTENTEAFF. Full variable domain (outside the CDR3, taken from reference TRBV5-1 and TRBJ1-1): KAGVTQTPRYLIKTRGQQVTLSCSPISGHRSVSWYQQTPGQGLQFLFEYFSETQRNKGNFPGRFSGRQFSNSRSEMNVSTLELGDSALYLCASSVTENTEAFFGQGTRLTVV.